This T cell receptor (beta chain) was documented in a study of blood T cell repertoires in COVID-19. Unmatched junction bases numbered 9, after V lost 4 bases and J lost 1 base. CDR3 length: 16 amino acids. Germline lookup yields CDR1 ENHRY and CDR2 SYGVKD. Participant-reported clinical history was the basis for cohort assignment. In the original workflow: Amplification of reference gene primers was used by the study to estimate nucleated cell counts. Profiled with immunoSEQ multiplex PCR; TCRdb holds only in-frame clones, not every one. The D gene and trimming were derived from the DNA, and the V and J assignments and clone size from that table. The sample includes a few hundred thousand clones, more than 75% seen only once; the top ten take approximately 2%.

The J gene is TRBJ2-7, the V gene TRBV10-3, with 8 positions matching TRBD1. The origin of this receptor is a woman aged 60-75 years in a cohort exposed to, infected with or recovered from COVID-19 (not recorded which). Sequencing input: PBMCs or T cells enriched from blood (not recorded which). The CDR3 loop reads CAISGGPGQGSYEQYF. CDR3 DNA: TGTGCCATCAGTGGTGGCCCCGGACAGGGATCCTACGAGCAGTACTTC.